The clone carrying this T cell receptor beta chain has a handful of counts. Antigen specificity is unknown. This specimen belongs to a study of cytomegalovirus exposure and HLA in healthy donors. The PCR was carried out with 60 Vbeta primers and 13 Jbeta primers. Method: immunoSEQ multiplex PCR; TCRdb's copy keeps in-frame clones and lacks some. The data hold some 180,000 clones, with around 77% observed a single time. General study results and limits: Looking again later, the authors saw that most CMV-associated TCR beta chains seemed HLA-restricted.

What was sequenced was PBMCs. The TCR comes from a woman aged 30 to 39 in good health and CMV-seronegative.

Here the CDR3 reads CASSRSPPRESPNEQFF. CDR3 nucleotide sequence: TGTGCCAGCAGCCGGAGTCCCCCGCGGGAGAGCCCCAATGAGCAGTTCTTC. The rearrangement joins TRBV7-8 to TRBJ2-1; TRBD2 agrees at 7 bases. With 5 bases clipped from V and 6 bases from J, the junction kept 16 bases outside the gene matches. The CDR3 is 17 residues long. The germline gives CDR1 SGHVS, CDR2 FQNEAQ.